These 9 T cell receptor beta chains came from one sample sequenced in a study of OX40 agonist ivuxolimab in advanced cancers. Here immunoSEQ multiplex PCR was the method, and the copy in TCRdb shows in-frame clones only, minus some. This table has roughly 80,000 clones, 86% appearing once. The source material was CD4+ or CD8+ T cells sorted from blood, sampled in a trial of the OX40 agonist ivuxolimab. The receptors here all came from an adult with an advanced solid tumor such as melanoma, head and neck, liver or kidney cancer.

The chain couples TRBV5-1 to TRBJ1-4, with D perhaps TRBD1 (5 bases). Germline CDR1 and CDR2: SGHRS and YFSETQ. Trimming removed 1 base from V and 7 bases from J, with 8 bases in between. CDR3 length: 13 residues. The CDR3 region is CASSLTGGEKLFF. The CDR3 nucleotides are TGCGCCAGCAGCTTGACAGGAGGTGAAAAACTGTTTTTT.

The chain recombines TRBV7-3 with TRBJ2-2; D gene uncertain. V was clipped by 2 bases and J by 6 bases, with 4 bases between them. Germline values: CDR1 SGHTA, CDR2 FQGTGA. The CDR3 has 12 residues. The CDR3 nucleotides are TGTGCCAGCAGCTTAGGGCCCGGGGAGCTGTTTTTT. Its protein product is CASSLGPGELFF.

The rearrangement links TRBV5-1 to TRBJ2-7, with unresolved D. Germline V gene lookup returns CDR1 SGHRS and CDR2 YFSETQ. This CDR3 region has 14 residues. V lost 0 bases to trimming and J lost 4 bases, with 11 bases between them. Written as DNA, the CDR3 is TGCGCCAGCAGCTTGGGGGCTAGGAGTTACGAGCAGTACTTC. Amino acid sequence: CASSLGARSYEQYF.

The rearrangement uses TRBV30 and TRBJ2-2, with a weak D call TRBD1 (5 bases). The germline gives CDR1 GTSNPN, CDR2 SVGIG (reference sequence). V was clipped by 4 bases and J by 7 bases, with 10 bases between them. The CDR3 sequence is 12 residues long. DNA for the CDR3: TGTGCCTGGATAACAGGCGGCGGGGAGCTGTTTTTT. This encodes CAWITGGGELFF.

This rearrangement joins TRBV19 to TRBJ2-3; tentative D call: TRBD2 (5 bases). This CDR3 contains 15 residues. Per the germline V gene, CDR1 is LNHDA and CDR2 is SQIVND (reference sequence). Deletions cut 6 bases from V and 0 bases from J, with 13 bases between. The CDR3 DNA reads TGTGCCAGTAGCCAAACTAGAGGGAGCACAGATACGCAGTATTTT. This sequence encodes CASSQTRGSTDTQYF.

The rearrangement uses TRBV28 and TRBJ2-1; 12 nucleotides line up with TRBD1. J lost 9 bases, V lost 4 bases, and 10 bases had no gene match. Germline-derived CDR1 and CDR2 are MDHEN and SYDVKM. This CDR3 is 16 amino acids long. The CDR3 DNA sequence: TGTGCCAGCAGTTCCCCCGGGACAGGGGGCTTTGGTGAGCAGTTCTTC. Residues: CASSSPGTGGFGEQFF.

The V call is TRBV7-2, the J call TRBJ2-3; TRBD2 matches 10 bases. V was pared by 7 bases and J by 1 base, with 14 bases of the junction left unmatched. Per the germline V gene, CDR1 is SGHTA and CDR2 is FQGNSA. This CDR3 contains 18 residues. The DNA of the CDR3 is TGTGCCAGCACCGGGGGGAAGCGGGAGGGGCTCCGCACAGATACGCAGTATTTT. Encoded protein: CASTGGKREGLRTDTQYF.

The gene calls are TRBV19 and TRBJ2-7, with 9 bases matching TRBD1. Germline loops: CDR1 LNHDA, CDR2 SQIVND (reference sequence). V was clipped by 3 bases and J by 1 base; unmatched bases: 7. The length of the CDR3 is 16 residues. For the CDR3, the DNA is TGTGCCAGTAGTATCAGGGACAGGGATCTGTCCTACGAGCAGTACTTC. Its translation is CASSIRDRDLSYEQYF. The full variable domain, with the rest looked up from reference TRBV19 and TRBJ2-7, is DGGITQSPKYLFRKEGQNVTLSCEQNLNHDAMYWYRQDPGQGLRLIYYSQIVNDFQKGDIAEGYSVSREKKESFPLTVTSAQKNPTAFYLCASSIRDRDLSYEQYFGPGTRLTVT.

The chain uses TRBV6-4 and TRBJ1-1; D remains unclear. This CDR3 comprises 13 residues. From germline, CDR1 is MRHNA and CDR2 SNTAGT. Trimming pared 3 bases from V and 0 bases from J, leaving 5 bases between. In nucleotides, the CDR3 is TGTGCCAGCAGTGATCGGGTGAACACTGAAGCTTTCTTT. Its translation: CASSDRVNTEAFF.